This TCR beta chain was recovered during a study of radiotherapy plus CTLA-4 blockade in lung cancer. The CDR3 contains 15 residues. Germline V gives CDR1 ENHRY, CDR2 SYGVKD. V shed 3 bases and J 8 bases; nucleotides not matched to a gene: 10. This clone occurred a few times. Its cognate antigen is unknown. Study conclusions and caveats: Blood-borne expansion of tumor-derived TCR clones followed radiotherapy plus ipilimumab.

Libraries were prepared by immunoSEQ multiplex PCR; TCRdb keeps only in-frame clonotypes and omits some of them. This table holds tens of thousands of clones, about 76% found once. The receptor was isolated from a human donor with non-small cell lung cancer who had a complete response to radiotherapy plus ipilimumab. The chain combines TRBV10-3 with TRBJ2-1, with 7 nucleotides matching TRBD2. The sequencing used peripheral blood, collected from a patient treated with radiotherapy plus ipilimumab. Here the CDR3 reads CAISEWGGLVDEQFF. For the CDR3, the DNA is TGTGCCATCAGTGAATGGGGGGGTTTGGTCGATGAGCAGTTCTTC.